The rows below give T cell receptor beta chains drawn from one sample of a study of response to subunit inactivated influenza vaccine. TCRdb reprocessed the RT-PCR reads via MiXCR and lists one record per CDR3 protein. The sample shows around 790,000 distinct CDR3 sequences, 21% of them seen only once. The sample was PBMCs from blood, taken 5 days after vaccination. The receptor source for this set is a man aged 50-59 years who received an inactivated influenza vaccine. CDR3s include the opening cysteine and the closing phenylalanine or tryptophan. D genes are given only for firm matches. Expanded clones get a size class; other rows say once, few or many, or leave the size out.

13 | TRBJ1-2 | TRBD1 | TRBV7-9 | . | TGTGCCGCAGGGGCAGGGGGCAACTATGGCTACACCTTC | CAAGAGGNYGYTF
12 | TRBJ1-2 | TRBD1 | TRBV29-1 | many | TGCAGCGTCGCGACAGGGTACGGTGGCTACACCTTC | CSVATGYGGYTF
16 | TRBJ2-7 | . | TRBV25-1 | few | TGTGCCAGCAGTGAATCCACCGTCGCGTCCCCCTACGAGCAGTACTTC | CASSESTVASPYEQYF
15 | TRBJ2-1 | TRBD1 | TRBV11-2 | few | TGTGCCAGCAGCCCTGACCGGGGACAGAAAAATGAGCAGTTCTTC | CASSPDRGQKNEQFF
14 | TRBJ2-6 | . | TRBV20-1 | . | TGCAGTGCTTCGACATGGGCTGGGGCCAACGTCCTGACTTTC | CSASTWAGANVLTF
16 | TRBJ1-1 | TRBD1 | TRBV6-2/TRBV6-3 | few | TGTGCCAGCAGTGGGTCCGGACAGGGGGCCTGGACTGAAGCTTTCTTT | CASSGSGQGAWTEAFF
15 | TRBJ2-6 | . | TRBV7-9 | many | TGTGCCAGCAGTCTGCAGGGCACTGGGGCCAACGTCCTGACTTTC | CASSLQGTGANVLTF
14 | TRBJ2-7 | . | TRBV5-1 | few | TGCGCCAGCAGCCCACGTCGTGGGACCTCCGAGCAGTACTTC | CASSPRRGTSEQYF
15 | TRBJ1-5 | . | TRBV20-1 | few | TGCAGTGCTGTGGGAGGGTTCAATAGCAATCAGCCCCAGCATTTT | CSAVGGFNSNQPQHF
11 | TRBJ1-1 | . | TRBV6-5 | . | TGTGCCAGCTCAGGGTTTGGTGAAGCTTTCTTT | CASSGFGEAFF
16 | TRBJ2-1 | TRBD2 | TRBV5-1 | . | TGCGCCAGCAGCAAACTAGCGGGAGAGATTCTGGTTGAGCAGTTCTTC | CASSKLAGEILVEQFF
15 | TRBJ1-1 | . | TRBV11-2 | . | TGTGCCAGCAGCTTAGCCACAGAGATCGACACTGAAGCTTTCTTT | CASSLATEIDTEAFF
16 | TRBJ2-3 | TRBD1 | TRBV6-5 | . | TGTGCCAGCAGTTACGGGGGACAGGGATATCGAGTTACGCAGTATTTT | CASSYGGQGYRVTQYF
16 | TRBJ2-2 | TRBD1 | TRBV11-2 | few | TGTGCCAGCAGCCTACTCGGGACAGTCCTCACCGGGGAGCTGTTTTTT | CASSLLGTVLTGELFF
16 | TRBJ2-5 | TRBD2 | TRBV5-1 | few | TGCGCCAGCAGCTTAGGTAGCGGGGGGCCCCGACGGACCCAGTACTTC | CASSLGSGGPRRTQYF
15 | TRBJ2-5 | . | TRBV29-1 | many | TGCAGCGTTGAGAGTCTGCGGCCCCCGGGGGAGACCCAGTACTTC | CSVESLRPPGETQYF
16 | TRBJ2-2 | . | TRBV20-1 | . | TGCAGTGCTAGAGACCCCGGGGGTTGGAACACCGGGGAGCTGTTTTTT | CSARDPGGWNTGELFF
14 | TRBJ1-6 | . | TRBV11-2 | . | TGTGCCAGCAGCCGAGGGGGAGCTAATTCACCCCTCCACTTT | CASSRGGANSPLHF
14 | TRBJ1-2 | TRBD1 | TRBV7-2 | . | TGTGCCAGCAGCCCAGGGGGGGACAGCTATGGCTACACCTTC | CASSPGGDSYGYTF
15 | TRBJ2-5 | TRBD2 | TRBV7-2 | few | TGTGCCAGCAGCAAAAAACGGGGGGGCGTCGAGACCCAGTACTTC | CASSKKRGGVETQYF
13 | TRBJ2-1 | . | TRBV6-2/TRBV6-3 | . | TGTGCCAGCAGCCTCGACGAGTACAATGAGCAGTTCTTC | CASSLDEYNEQFF
15 | TRBJ2-1 | TRBD2 | TRBV3-1 | few | TGTGCCAGCAGCCCCCCCGGGACTAGCGGTGGGGAGCAGTTCTTC | CASSPPGTSGGEQFF
14 | TRBJ2-5 | TRBD1 | TRBV10-2 | . | TGCGCCAGCAGTGATCGGGCAGGGGGAGAGACCCAGTACTTC | CASSDRAGGETQYF
13 | TRBJ1-2 | TRBD1 | TRBV5-1 | . | TGCGCCAGCGGGCCAGGGGGCTACTATGGCTACACCTTC | CASGPGGYYGYTF
13 | TRBJ2-1 | TRBD1 | TRBV20-1 | . | TGCAGTGCTAGGACAGGGTCCGACAATGAGCAGTTCTTC | CSARTGSDNEQFF
14 | TRBJ1-1 | TRBD1 | TRBV7-9 | many | TGTGCCAGCAGCTCGGACAGGCTGAACACTGAAGCTTTCTTT | CASSSDRLNTEAFF
19 | TRBJ1-6 | . | TRBV6-1 | few | TGTGCCAGCCTCCTGGGAGGGACCATCATGAGCTCCTATAATTCACCCCTCCACTTT | CASLLGGTIMSSYNSPLHF
17 | TRBJ2-5 | . | TRBV20-1 | many | TGCAGTGCTAGAGCCACCCTGTACATGAGCCCCGTCGGGACCCAGTACTTC | CSARATLYMSPVGTQYF
16 | TRBJ1-1 | TRBD1 | TRBV12-3/TRBV12-4 | few | TGTGCCAGCAGCCGGCGACAGGGGGCGAGGAACACTGAAGCTTTCTTT | CASSRRQGARNTEAFF
17 | TRBJ2-2 | . | TRBV18 | . | TGTGCCAGCTCACGCCCTTTCGAGGGAGCGAACACCGGGGAGCTGTTTTTT | CASSRPFEGANTGELFF
16 | TRBJ2-1 | TRBD1 | TRBV7-2 | few | TGTGCCAGCAGCTTCGCTCCAGGGGGCGCGGGTTATGAGCAGTTCTTC | CASSFAPGGAGYEQFF
15 | TRBJ2-1 | . | TRBV12-3/TRBV12-4 | . | TGTGCCAGCCACGCTAGCTCGAGCTCCTACAATGAGCAGTTCTTC | CASHASSSSYNEQFF
15 | TRBJ2-1 | TRBD1 | TRBV7-7 | many | TGTGCTAGCAGCGAAACAGGGGGCCCTTACAATGAGCAGTTCTTC | CASSETGGPYNEQFF
19 | TRBJ2-2 | TRBD1 | TRBV6-2/TRBV6-3 | . | TGTGCCAGCAGTTCAAGATCAACCCCGGGACAGCATGTAGCCGGGGAGCTGTTTTTT | CASSSRSTPGQHVAGELFF
15 | TRBJ2-3 | TRBD2 | TRBV7-3 | few | TGTGCCAGCAGCTTATGGGGACTAGGCGGAGATACGCAGTATTTT | CASSLWGLGGDTQYF
14 | TRBJ2-7 | TRBD2 | TRBV5-6 | few | TGTGCCAGCACCATCCGGGGCGGGAGGTCCGAGCAGTACTTC | CASTIRGGRSEQYF
12 | TRBJ1-1 | TRBD1 | TRBV6-6 | . | TGTGCCAGCAGTATACAGGGGCCTGAAGCTTTCTTT | CASSIQGPEAFF
15 | TRBJ2-7 | . | TRBV10-3 | . | TGTGCCATCAGTCTCGCCGAGGTGCCGGTCTACGAGCAGTACTTC | CAISLAEVPVYEQYF
15 | TRBJ2-7 | TRBD1 | TRBV10-1 | . | TGCGCCAGCAGTGACCCGACAGGGAAGTCCTACGAGCAGTACTTC | CASSDPTGKSYEQYF
12 | TRBJ1-1 | TRBD1 | TRBV27 | . | TGTGCCAGCAGTACACAGGGGTTTGAAGCTTTCTTT | CASSTQGFEAFF
15 | TRBJ2-3 | . | TRBV20-1 | many | TGCAGTGCTTCTGACAGCCAGGAGGTGACAGATACGCAGTATTTT | CSASDSQEVTDTQYF
12 | TRBJ2-7 | . | TRBV7-9 | few | TGTGCCAGCAGCACCGTCGGTGAAGAGCAGTACTTC | CASSTVGEEQYF
15 | TRBJ2-7 | . | TRBV7-7 | . | TGTGCTAGCAGCTTAAGTCCAGGGGCCGACTACGAGCAGTACTTC | CASSLSPGADYEQYF
16 | TRBJ1-5 | TRBD1 | TRBV29-1 | many | TGCAGCGTTGAAGATTCGCCAGGGGGTAGCAATCAGCCCCAGCATTTT | CSVEDSPGGSNQPQHF
17 | TRBJ2-2 | . | TRBV7-2 | . | TGTGCCAGCAGCTCCATCTGGACCTCGGGGAACACCGGGGAGCTGTTTTTT | CASSSIWTSGNTGELFF
13 | TRBJ1-2 | TRBD1 | TRBV7-9 | few | TGTGCCAGCAGCTCCGGGACAGGGAACGGCTACACCTTC | CASSSGTGNGYTF
14 | TRBJ1-2 | TRBD1 | TRBV20-1 | few | TGCAGTGCTAGAGATCGCAGGGGGGACTATGGCTACACCTTC | CSARDRRGDYGYTF
12 | TRBJ2-7 | . | TRBV29-1 | many | TGCAGCGTAAAGACAGGCCCCTACGAGCAGTACTTC | CSVKTGPYEQYF
12 | TRBJ2-1 | TRBD1 | TRBV2 | . | TGTGCCAGCAGTGACGACAGGGAGGAGCAGTTCTTC | CASSDDREEQFF
13 | TRBJ1-2 | . | TRBV6-6 | few | TGTGCCAGCAGAGCCACGGACCACTATGGCTACACCTTC | CASRATDHYGYTF
15 | TRBJ2-5 | TRBD2 | TRBV28 | . | TGTGCCAGCAGACCGGGAGGGCGGTTTCAAGAGACCCAGTACTTC | CASRPGGRFQETQYF
14 | TRBJ2-7 | TRBD2 | TRBV29-1 | few | TGCAGCGTAGATAGCGGGAGCGACCTAAGGAGGCAGTACTTC | CSVDSGSDLRRQYF
13 | TRBJ2-5 | . | TRBV6-2/TRBV6-3 | . | TGTGCCAGCAGTCGCGATGAGGGGGAGACCCAGTACTTC | CASSRDEGETQYF